One and the same sample provided the 21 T cell receptor beta chains below, sequenced in a study of immune evolution from preneoplasia to lung adenocarcinoma. The data were produced by immunoSEQ multiplex PCR, yet TCRdb's version contains in-frame clones alone and is incomplete. This table has about 27,000 clones, roughly 74% appearing once. Source material: FFPE invasive lung adenocarcinoma tissue. These receptors all come from a person between 55 and 69 years old with invasive lung adenocarcinoma. Some clones in this sample may be carry-over from other donors' samples.

In its sample, this clone ranks as medium-sized (0.01 to 0.1%). The sample holds other DNA sequences that translate to the same CDR3. The chain joins TRBV4-1 to TRBJ1-2, with 7 nucleotides matching TRBD1. The CDR3 runs 15 residues. Germline loops: CDR1 MGHRA, CDR2 YSYEKL. Trimming took 4 bases from V and 3 from J; bases not matched to a gene: 8. CDR3 sequence: CASSRGQRGDYGYTF. The CDR3 DNA follows: TGCGCCAGCAGCCGGGGACAGCGTGGGGACTATGGCTACACCTTC.

The chain is built from TRBV12-5 and TRBJ1-2, with a tentative D call TRBD1 (5 bases). Trimming took off 1 base at V and 4 bases at J, with 13 bases between the two ends. The CDR3 is 15 residues long. Per the germline V gene, CDR1 is LGHNT and CDR2 is FRNRAP. The CDR3 spells CASGLGKGQGYGYTF. Written as DNA, the CDR3 is TGTGCTAGTGGTTTGGGAAAAGGGCAGGGCTATGGCTACACCTTC.

V and J are TRBV30 and TRBJ1-3; D not certain. Germline CDR1 GTSNPN, CDR2 SVGIG (reference sequence). This CDR3 has 12 residues. V lost 3 bases and J lost 5, with 8 bases in between. This chain's CDR3 is CAWSLARNTIYF. CDR3 coding DNA: TGTGCCTGGAGCCTCGCAAGAAACACCATATATTTT.

This chain links TRBV25-1 with TRBJ2-7; perhaps TRBD1 as D (6 bases). Germline-derived CDR1 and CDR2 are MGHDK and SYGVNS. This CDR3 is built from 12 residues. Trimming stripped 4 bases from V and 2 bases from J, with 6 bases between. The CDR3 is CASSGDTYEQYF. The CDR3 DNA sequence: TGTGCCAGCAGTGGGGACACCTACGAGCAGTACTTC.

The chain combines TRBV5-5 with TRBJ2-5; D is possibly TRBD1 (6 bases). The V end lost 0 bases, the J end lost 5 bases, and 14 bases lay between the germline ends. This CDR3 is 15 amino acids long. Germline V gene lookup returns CDR1 SGHKS and CDR2 YYEKEE (reference sequence). The CDR3 coding sequence is TGTGCCAGCAGCTTGGATGGCAGGGGAGATGAGACCCAGTACTTC. Its translation is CASSLDGRGDETQYF.

This chain uses TRBV18 with TRBJ2-6; D gene ambiguous. The germline V and J ends were trimmed by 2 bases and 0 bases, with 8 bases remaining between them. CDR3 length equals 16 residues. Germline CDR1 is KGHSH and CDR2 is LQKENI. This chain's CDR3 is CASSPKESSGANVLTF. CDR3 bases: TGTGCCAGCTCACCAAAGGAGTCCTCTGGGGCCAACGTCCTGACTTTC.

The J gene is TRBJ2-3, the V gene TRBV21-1; TRBD1, the table's D call, lacks a check against the DNA. TRBV21-1 constitutes a pseudogene. The CDR3 runs to 16 residues. The CDR3 DNA reads TGTGCCAGCAGCAAAGGGTCAGGAACATGCACAGATACGCAGTATTTT. Protein product: CASSKGSGTCTDTQYF.

There are a few counts of this clone. The chain is built from TRBV2 and TRBJ2-3, with D hard to call. CDR3 length equals 14 residues. The ends were cut back, 1 base at V and 6 bases at J, with 11 bases in the middle. Germline CDR1 and CDR2: SNHLY and FYNNEI. As DNA, the CDR3 is TGTGCCAGCAGTGAAGGGCGTTCCGGGGATACGCAGTATTTT. It is translated as CASSEGRSGDTQYF.

The gene calls are TRBV19 and TRBJ1-2; D not certain. Trimming cost V 5 bases and J 6 bases, with 16 bases left between them. CDR1 and CDR2 from the germline V gene are LNHDA and SQIVND (reference sequence). The CDR3 spans 14 residues. The DNA for the CDR3 is TGTGCCAGTAGTCCGTTTGAGGATTATCATGGCTACACCTTC. Translation: CASSPFEDYHGYTF.

The chain is built from TRBV2 and TRBJ2-7; 10 positions match TRBD1. The CDR3 has 13 residues. Germline V gene data show CDR1 as SNHLY and CDR2 as FYNNEI. V shed 7 bases and J 4 bases; nucleotides not matched to a gene: 4. CDR3 residues: CASKDRGFYEQYF. The CDR3 DNA sequence: TGTGCCAGCAAGGACAGGGGGTTTTACGAGCAGTACTTC.

The chain is built from TRBV19 and TRBJ1-4, with TRBD1 identical over 9 bases. CDR1 and CDR2 (germline): LNHDA, SQIVND (reference sequence). J gave up 6 bases and V 9 bases, and 5 bases lay outside the gene matches. The length of the CDR3 is 13 residues. The CDR3 DNA sequence: TGTGCCAGCTCGGGACAGGGCGATGAAAAACTGTTTTTT. This translates into CASSGQGDEKLFF.

This chain links TRBV2 with TRBJ1-2; D is possibly TRBD1 (6 bases). The V and J ends lost 6 bases and 6 bases respectively, with 14 bases between them. The CDR3 has 13 amino acids. CDR1 and CDR2 (germline): SNHLY, FYNNEI. This chain's CDR3 is CASRSGHLNGYTF. The DNA of the CDR3 is TGTGCCAGCAGGTCGGGACACCTAAATGGCTACACCTTC.

This clone has a handful of counts. CDR3 nucleotide sequence: TGTGCCAGCAGCCAAAGACAGGGGGTAACCGGGGAGCTGTTTTTT. It specifies CASSQRQGVTGELFF. J is TRBJ2-2 and V is TRBV7-2, with 9 bases aligning to TRBD1. Trimming cost V 5 bases and J 5 bases; bases outside gene matches: 6. CDR1 is SGHTA and CDR2 is FQGNSA in the germline V gene. The CDR3 loop spans 15 amino acids.

The chain links TRBV11-1 to TRBJ2-1, with D perhaps TRBD2 (5 bases). CDR1 and CDR2 (germline): SGHAT, FQDESV (reference sequence). V dropped 5 bases and J dropped 1 base, with 9 bases sitting between them. The CDR3 loop spans 14 amino acids. The CDR3 here is CASSRPGSYNEQFF. The CDR3 region has the DNA TGTGCCAGCAGCCGGCCGGGGTCCTACAATGAGCAGTTCTTC.

V usage is TRBV11-2 and J usage is TRBJ2-1; TRBD2 agrees at 9 bases. V trimming: 5 bases; J trimming: 5 bases; junction bases outside the gene matches: 7. The CDR3 has 15 amino acids. Germline CDR1 is SGHAT and CDR2 is FQNNGV. The CDR3 DNA is TGTGCCAGCAGCCCGACGACTAGCGGAGACAATGAGCAGTTCTTC. This translates into CASSPTTSGDNEQFF. The whole variable domain, remainder taken from reference TRBV11-2 and TRBJ2-1, is EAGVAQSPRYKIIEKRQSVAFWCNPISGHATLYWYQQILGQGPKLLIQFQNNGVVDDSQLPKDRFSAERLKGVDSTLKIQPAKLEDSAVYLCASSPTTSGDNEQFFGPGTRLTVL.

The chain employs TRBV4-2 and TRBJ2-3; D not certain. The CDR3 spans 17 residues. Trimming removed 3 bases from V and 0 bases from J, with 16 bases in between. The V gene's germline CDR1 is LGHNA and CDR2 YNFKEQ. The CDR3 DNA sequence: TGTGCCAGCAGCCAGCGTCCGTCTATACCTAGCACAGATACGCAGTATTTT. Translation gives CASSQRPSIPSTDTQYF.

This clone is medium-sized in the sample. The sample carries other DNA sequences with the same CDR3. The chain links TRBV5-1 to TRBJ1-5; D not resolved. Germline CDR1 SGHRS, CDR2 YFSETQ. The CDR3 has 13 residues. The V end was cut by 4 bases, the J end by 6 bases, with 11 bases between. This chain's CDR3 is CASSPREGQPQHF. The CDR3 DNA reads as TGCGCCAGCAGCCCCCGCGAGGGTCAGCCCCAGCATTTT.

This clone was counted a few times. This sequence joins TRBV30 and TRBJ1-4; D is unresolved. The germline CDR1 and CDR2 sequences are GTSNPN and SVGIG (reference sequence). V lost 0 bases and J lost 1, with 6 bases in between. The CDR3 runs to 14 residues. The CDR3 loop is CAWSVGGTNEKLFF. CDR3 DNA: TGTGCCTGGAGTGTGGGTGGAACTAATGAAAAACTGTTTTTT. The full variable domain, completed using reference TRBV30 and TRBJ1-4, is SQTIHQWPATLVQPVGSPLSLECTVEGTSNPNLYWYRQAAGRGLQLLFYSVGIGQISSEVPQNLSASRPQDRQFILSSKKLLLSDSGFYLCAWSVGGTNEKLFFGSGTQLSVL.

As regards this clone: The sample has other DNA sequences that encode this CDR3 too. V gene TRBV2 combines with J gene TRBJ1-5, with a tentative D call TRBD1 (5 bases). Per germline, CDR1 SNHLY and CDR2 FYNNEI. V was trimmed by 7 bases and J by 0 bases, leaving 10 bases between them. The CDR3 consists of 14 residues. CDR3 bases: TGTGCCAGCACGCGGACAAATAGCAATCAGCCCCAGCATTTT. Amino acids: CASTRTNSNQPQHF.

The V call is TRBV6-1, the J call TRBJ2-2; D gene ambiguous. Between the trimmed V and J ends, which lost 8 bases and 7 bases, there was a span of 14 bases. This CDR3 has 13 residues. Germline CDR1 is MNHNS and CDR2 is SASEGT. The CDR3 region has the DNA TGTGCCAGCCGACTGGGAAATGACGGGGAGCTGTTTTTT. It translates to CASRLGNDGELFF.

A few counts support this clone. The chain uses TRBV9 and TRBJ2-7; perhaps D is TRBD1 or TRBD2 (6 bases each). The V gene's germline CDR1 is SGDLS and CDR2 YYNGEE. Trimming removed 0 bases from V and 3 bases from J, with 13 bases in between. The CDR3 consists of 15 residues. The CDR3 reads CASSVAPGAVYEQYF. Here the CDR3 DNA reads TGTGCCAGCAGCGTAGCCCCGGGGGCCGTCTACGAGCAGTACTTC.